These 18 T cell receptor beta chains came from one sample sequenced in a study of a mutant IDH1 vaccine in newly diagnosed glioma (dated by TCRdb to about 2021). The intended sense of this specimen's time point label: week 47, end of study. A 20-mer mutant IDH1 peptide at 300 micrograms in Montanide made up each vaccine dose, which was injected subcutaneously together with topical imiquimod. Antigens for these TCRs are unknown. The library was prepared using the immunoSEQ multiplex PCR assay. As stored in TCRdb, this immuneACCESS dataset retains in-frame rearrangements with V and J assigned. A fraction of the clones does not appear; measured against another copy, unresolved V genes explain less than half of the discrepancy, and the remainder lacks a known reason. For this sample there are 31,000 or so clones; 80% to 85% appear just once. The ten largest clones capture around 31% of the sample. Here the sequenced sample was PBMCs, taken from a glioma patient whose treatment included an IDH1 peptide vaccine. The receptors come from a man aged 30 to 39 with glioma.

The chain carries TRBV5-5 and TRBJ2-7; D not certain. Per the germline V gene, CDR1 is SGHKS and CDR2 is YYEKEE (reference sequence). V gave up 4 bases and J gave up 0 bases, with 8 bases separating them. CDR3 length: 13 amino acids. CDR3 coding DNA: TGTGCCAGCAGCGACCTTGGCTCCTACGAGCAGTACTTC. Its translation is CASSDLGSYEQYF.

CDR3 sequence reads: CASSLEGLTNTEAFF. CDR3 coding DNA: TGTGCCAGCAGCTTAGAGGGCTTGACGAACACTGAAGCTTTCTTT. The chain couples TRBV7-9 to TRBJ1-1; D is ambiguous. The CDR3 has 15 amino acids. Trimming removed 1 base at V and 1 base at J, with 10 bases between. Germline CDR1 reads SEHNR; CDR2 reads FQNEAQ (reference sequence).

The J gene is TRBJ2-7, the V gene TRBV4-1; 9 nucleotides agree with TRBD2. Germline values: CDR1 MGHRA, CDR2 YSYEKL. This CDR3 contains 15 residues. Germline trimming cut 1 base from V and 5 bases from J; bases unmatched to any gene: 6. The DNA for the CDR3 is TGCGCCAGCAGCCAAGTAGCGGGAGAGGTCGACGAGCAGTACTTC. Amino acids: CASSQVAGEVDEQYF.

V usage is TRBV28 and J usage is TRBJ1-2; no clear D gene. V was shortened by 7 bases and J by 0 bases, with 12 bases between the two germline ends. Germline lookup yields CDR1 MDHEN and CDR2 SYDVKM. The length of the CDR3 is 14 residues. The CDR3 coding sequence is TGTGCCAGCACTGCCGTGGGCTCTAACTATGGCTACACCTTC. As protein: CASTAVGSNYGYTF.

This CDR3 reads CASSVTGAGTDTQYF. CDR3 bases: TGCGCCAGCAGCGTGACGGGGGCGGGCACAGATACGCAGTATTTT. This rearrangement joins TRBV5-1 to TRBJ2-3; tentatively, D is TRBD1 or TRBD2 (6 bases each). The germline V and J ends were trimmed by 4 bases and 1 base, with 13 bases remaining between them. Germline V gene data show CDR1 as SGHRS and CDR2 as YFSETQ. This CDR3 contains 15 residues.

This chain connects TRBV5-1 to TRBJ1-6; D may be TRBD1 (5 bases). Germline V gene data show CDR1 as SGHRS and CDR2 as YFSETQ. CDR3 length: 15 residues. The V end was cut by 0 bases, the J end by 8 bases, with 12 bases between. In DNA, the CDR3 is TGCGCCAGCAGCTTGGGTGTCAGGGAAGATTCACCCCTCCACTTT. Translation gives CASSLGVREDSPLHF.

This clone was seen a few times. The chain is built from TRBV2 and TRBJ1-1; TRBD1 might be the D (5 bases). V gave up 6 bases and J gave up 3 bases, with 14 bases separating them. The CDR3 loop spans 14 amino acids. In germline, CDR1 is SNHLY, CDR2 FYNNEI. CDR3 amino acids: CASSTLAGDTEAFF. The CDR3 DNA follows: TGTGCCAGCAGCACTCTCGCGGGGGACACTGAAGCTTTCTTT.

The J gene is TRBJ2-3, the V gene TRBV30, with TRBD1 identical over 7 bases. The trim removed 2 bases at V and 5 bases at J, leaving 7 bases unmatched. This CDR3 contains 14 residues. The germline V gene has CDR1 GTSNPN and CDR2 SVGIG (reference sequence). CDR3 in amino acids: CAWSKQDRVDTQYF. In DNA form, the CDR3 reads TGTGCCTGGAGTAAGCAAGACAGGGTAGATACGCAGTATTTT.

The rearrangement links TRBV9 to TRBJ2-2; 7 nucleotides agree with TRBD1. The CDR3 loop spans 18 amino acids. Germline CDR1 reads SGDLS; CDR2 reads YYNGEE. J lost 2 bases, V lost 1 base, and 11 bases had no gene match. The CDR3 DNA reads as TGTGCCAGCAGCGTATGGACAGGCCGCCTCCTAAACACCGGGGAGCTGTTTTTT. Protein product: CASSVWTGRLLNTGELFF.

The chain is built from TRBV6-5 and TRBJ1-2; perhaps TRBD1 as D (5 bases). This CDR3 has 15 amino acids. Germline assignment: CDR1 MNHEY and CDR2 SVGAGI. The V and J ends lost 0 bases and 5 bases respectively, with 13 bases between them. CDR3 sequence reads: CASSYSNKRGYGYTF. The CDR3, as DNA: TGTGCCAGCAGTTACTCGAATAAACGGGGGTATGGCTACACCTTC.

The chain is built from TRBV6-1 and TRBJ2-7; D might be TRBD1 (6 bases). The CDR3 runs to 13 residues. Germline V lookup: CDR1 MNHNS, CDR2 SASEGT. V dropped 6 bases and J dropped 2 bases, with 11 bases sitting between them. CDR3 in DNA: TGTGCCAGCAGCGCCGGGACAACCTACGAGCAGTACTTC. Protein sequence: CASSAGTTYEQYF.

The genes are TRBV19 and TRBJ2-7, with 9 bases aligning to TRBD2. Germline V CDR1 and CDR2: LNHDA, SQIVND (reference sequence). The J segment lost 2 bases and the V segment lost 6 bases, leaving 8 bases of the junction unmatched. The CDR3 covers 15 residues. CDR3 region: CASSRGSGGTYEQYF. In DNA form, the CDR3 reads TGTGCCAGTAGCAGAGGTAGCGGGGGTACCTACGAGCAGTACTTC.

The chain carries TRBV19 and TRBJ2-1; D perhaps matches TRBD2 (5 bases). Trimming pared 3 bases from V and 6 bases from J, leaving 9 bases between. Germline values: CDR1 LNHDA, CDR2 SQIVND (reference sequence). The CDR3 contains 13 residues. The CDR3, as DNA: TGTGCCAGTAGTATCGACGGGGTCAATGAGCAGTTCTTC. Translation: CASSIDGVNEQFF.

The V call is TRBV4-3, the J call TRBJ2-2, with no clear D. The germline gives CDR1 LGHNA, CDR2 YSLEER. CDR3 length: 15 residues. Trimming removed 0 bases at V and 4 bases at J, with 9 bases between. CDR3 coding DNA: TGCGCCAGCAGCCAAGATCCATTGGTCACCGGGGAGCTGTTTTTT. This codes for CASSQDPLVTGELFF.

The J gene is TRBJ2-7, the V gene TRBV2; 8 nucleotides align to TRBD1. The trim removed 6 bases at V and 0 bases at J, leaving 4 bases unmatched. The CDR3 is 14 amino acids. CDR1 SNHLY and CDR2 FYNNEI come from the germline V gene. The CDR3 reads CASRRTGPSYEQYF. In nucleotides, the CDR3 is TGTGCCAGCAGAAGGACAGGGCCCTCCTACGAGCAGTACTTC.

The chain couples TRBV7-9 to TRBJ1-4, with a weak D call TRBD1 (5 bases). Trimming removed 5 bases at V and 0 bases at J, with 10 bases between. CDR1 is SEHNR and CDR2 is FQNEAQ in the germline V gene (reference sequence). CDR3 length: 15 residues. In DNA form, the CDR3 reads TGTGCCAGCAGCCCCACAGGTGCAACTAATGAAAAACTGTTTTTT. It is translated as CASSPTGATNEKLFF.

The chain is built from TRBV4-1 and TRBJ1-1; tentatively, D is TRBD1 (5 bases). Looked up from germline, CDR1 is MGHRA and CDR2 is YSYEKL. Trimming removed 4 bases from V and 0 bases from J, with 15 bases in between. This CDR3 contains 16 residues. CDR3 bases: TGCGCCAGCAGCCGAAGTGGGACCGTCATGAACACTGAAGCTTTCTTT. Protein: CASSRSGTVMNTEAFF.

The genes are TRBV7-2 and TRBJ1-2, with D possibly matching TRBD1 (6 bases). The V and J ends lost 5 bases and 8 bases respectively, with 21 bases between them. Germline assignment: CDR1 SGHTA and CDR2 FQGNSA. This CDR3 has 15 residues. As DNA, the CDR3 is TGTGCCAGCAGCCGGGACTCGACAGGCCTTGGGGGCTACACCTTC. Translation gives CASSRDSTGLGGYTF.